These 31 T cell receptor beta chains share one sample of origin, sequenced in a study of shared clonotypes between healthy human individuals (dated by TCRdb to 2020 to 2022). CD8 naive samples consisted of CD45RO-negative cells that were positively selected for CCR7, yielding a CD45RA+CCR7+ population without TemRA cells. Libraries were constructed by the immunoSEQ multiplex PCR assay. TCRdb carries this immuneACCESS record with in-frame sequences only. Its versions omit some clonotypes, under half of them owing to an unresolved V gene in the studies checked, with the rest unexplained. The sample contains some 2,000,000 clones, about 95% of them found a single time. Of the sample, about 1.1% is held by the ten largest clones. The sample consisted of naive CD8+ T cells sorted from blood. The cell subset or site tag for this specimen amounts to: CD45RA+CCR7+. These receptors all stem from a man between 18 and 29 years old in good health.

This sequence joins TRBV6-1 and TRBJ2-7; D unresolved. In germline, CDR1 is MNHNS, CDR2 SASEGT. There are 13 residues in the CDR3. The ends were cut back, 2 bases at V and 0 bases at J, with 5 bases in the middle. CDR3 bases: TGTGCCAGCAGTGAAACCTACTCCTACGAGCAGTACTTC. Translating it yields CASSETYSYEQYF.

V is TRBV28 and J is TRBJ1-2, with TRBD1 as a possible D gene (6 bases). Per germline, CDR1 MDHEN and CDR2 SYDVKM. The V end lost 3 bases, the J end lost 0 bases, and 17 bases lay between the germline ends. The CDR3 contains 17 residues. DNA of the CDR3: TGTGCCAGCAGTTTTCAGGGGTCAGGGACTTCTAACTATGGCTACACCTTC. Translation: CASSFQGSGTSNYGYTF.

The rearrangement links TRBV10-3 to TRBJ1-1; tentative D call: TRBD1 (5 bases). Germline loops: CDR1 ENHRY, CDR2 SYGVKD. V lost 0 bases and J lost 8, with 25 bases in between. The length of the CDR3 is 18 residues. The CDR3: CAISESWGGSSFIPEAFF. CDR3 nucleotide sequence: TGTGCCATCAGTGAGTCGTGGGGGGGTTCGTCGTTTATCCCAGAAGCTTTCTTT.

The chain carries TRBV7-9 and TRBJ2-5; tentatively, D is TRBD2 (5 bases). The V end was cut by 5 bases, the J end by 5 bases, with 18 bases between. The CDR3 is made up of 15 amino acids. The germline V gene has CDR1 SEHNR and CDR2 FQNEAQ (reference sequence). This chain's CDR3 is CASSPGEGERETQYF. The CDR3 nucleotides read TGTGCCAGCAGCCCTGGTGAGGGAGAACGGGAGACCCAGTACTTC.

The rearrangement uses TRBV28 and TRBJ2-4; the match to TRBD1 covers 9 bases. Trimming at V came to 6 bases and at J to 8 bases, leaving 11 bases not matched to a gene. Germline V gives CDR1 MDHEN, CDR2 SYDVKM. The CDR3 runs 15 residues. The CDR3 loop reads CASRSGTGPAYIQYF. The CDR3 nucleotides read TGTGCCAGCAGGTCGGGGACAGGGCCCGCCTACATTCAGTACTTC.

The J gene is TRBJ2-7, the V gene TRBV11-2; 12 bases map to TRBD1. The ends lost 5 bases at V and 5 bases at J; junction bases unmatched: 4. Germline CDR1 reads SGHAT; CDR2 reads FQNNGV. This CDR3 contains 14 residues. CDR3 bases: TGTGCCAGCAGCCCGGGGACAGGGGGCAACGAGCAGTACTTC. Amino acid sequence: CASSPGTGGNEQYF.

In nucleotides, the CDR3 is TGTGCCTGGAGTGTAGGAGGTTTTCAGGGTGGCACTAATGAAAAACTGTTTTTT. Translation gives CAWSVGGFQGGTNEKLFF. The genes are TRBV30 and TRBJ1-4; perhaps TRBD1 as D (5 bases). Per germline, CDR1 GTSNPN and CDR2 SVGIG (reference sequence). CDR3 length equals 18 residues. Deletions cut 0 bases from V and 2 bases from J, with 19 bases between.

The rearrangement links TRBV13 to TRBJ2-7; TRBD1 matches at 8 bases. CDR1 and CDR2 (germline): PRHDT, FYEKMQ (reference sequence). The ends lost 4 bases at V and 6 bases at J; junction bases unmatched: 14. This CDR3 contains 16 residues. The CDR3 DNA sequence: TGTGCCAGCAGCTCCTGGGACAGGCACGCCCCGGGCGAGCAGTACTTC. It yields the protein CASSSWDRHAPGEQYF.

The J gene is TRBJ1-2, the V gene TRBV11-2, with 9 nucleotides matching TRBD1. The CDR3 extends over 15 amino acids. The junction had 7 bases not matched to a gene; V was cut back by 4 bases and J by 4 bases. Germline V lookup: CDR1 SGHAT, CDR2 FQNNGV. The CDR3 here is CASSYGTGSGYGYTF. The CDR3 DNA sequence: TGTGCCAGCAGCTATGGGACAGGGTCTGGCTATGGCTACACCTTC.

The chain employs TRBV29-1 and TRBJ2-1, with D tentatively TRBD2 (5 bases). Trimming pared 0 bases from V and 4 bases from J, leaving 10 bases between. The germline gives CDR1 SQVTM, CDR2 ANQGSEA. This CDR3 has 14 residues. CDR3 residues: CSVEDRTEYNEQFF. CDR3 in DNA: TGCAGCGTTGAAGATCGGACTGAATACAATGAGCAGTTCTTC.

V and J are TRBV7-9 and TRBJ2-3, with 7 bases matching TRBD2. There are 13 residues in the CDR3. J was trimmed by 1 base and V by 10 bases; bases with no gene match: 5. Per the germline V gene, CDR1 is SEHNR and CDR2 is FQNEAQ (reference sequence). The CDR3 protein is CATRREGTDTQYF. The CDR3 bases are TGTGCCACCCGTCGGGAGGGCACAGATACGCAGTATTTT.

The V gene is TRBV9, the J gene TRBJ2-3; 8 bases line up with TRBD2. Germline V lookup: CDR1 SGDLS, CDR2 YYNGEE. The CDR3 is 16 amino acids. Trimming removed 3 bases from V and 2 bases from J; junction bases left unmatched: 8. The CDR3 coding sequence is TGTGCCAGCAGCGCCACGCTAGCGGGTGTCACAGATACGCAGTATTTT. Translating it yields CASSATLAGVTDTQYF.

This chain connects TRBV4-1 to TRBJ2-7; 8 nucleotides agree with TRBD2. J gave up 3 bases and V 1 base, and 5 bases lay outside the gene matches. The germline gives CDR1 MGHRA, CDR2 YSYEKL. This CDR3 has 15 amino acids. DNA of the CDR3: TGCGCCAGCAGCCAAGTAGCGGGATCCTACTACGAGCAGTACTTC. It is translated as CASSQVAGSYYEQYF.

V usage is TRBV9 and J usage is TRBJ1-2, with 7 bases fitting TRBD1. The junction had 8 bases not matched to a gene; V was cut back by 0 bases and J by 6 bases. The CDR3 has 15 amino acids. Germline assignment: CDR1 SGDLS and CDR2 YYNGEE. CDR3 nucleotides: TGTGCCAGCAGCGTAGGGGAGGGGGCTTGGGATGGCTACACCTTC. It encodes CASSVGEGAWDGYTF.

The chain joins TRBV6-1 to TRBJ1-5; no reliable D call. Trimming removed 0 bases from V and 0 bases from J, with 9 bases in between. Germline loops: CDR1 MNHNS, CDR2 SASEGT. This CDR3 has 16 amino acids. CDR3 in amino acids: CASSEALTFSNQPQHF. For the CDR3, the DNA is TGTGCCAGCAGTGAAGCGCTAACGTTTAGCAATCAGCCCCAGCATTTT.

In regard to this clone: The identical CDR3 is also encoded by other nucleotide sequences in the sample. The chain employs TRBV9 and TRBJ1-1; D is perhaps TRBD1 (6 bases). This CDR3 region has 14 residues. The germline V gene encodes CDR1 SGDLS and CDR2 YYNGEE. The germline V and J ends were trimmed by 4 bases and 1 base, with 11 bases remaining between them. The CDR3 DNA is TGTGCCAGCAGCCCCGGGACACCGAACACTGAAGCTTTCTTT. This encodes CASSPGTPNTEAFF.

V usage is TRBV9 and J usage is TRBJ2-7; maybe TRBD2 (6 bases). V was clipped by 4 bases and J by 6 bases, with 20 bases between them. The germline gives CDR1 SGDLS, CDR2 YYNGEE. The CDR3 runs to 15 residues. The CDR3 DNA reads as TGTGCCAGCAGCCCAGAGGAGGGAGTGGGACGCGAGCAGTACTTC. Its protein product is CASSPEEGVGREQYF.

V usage is TRBV9 and J usage is TRBJ2-1; no firm D call. The CDR3 has 13 residues. The germline V gene encodes CDR1 SGDLS and CDR2 YYNGEE. V lost 6 bases and J lost 4, with 11 bases in between. The CDR3 DNA is TGTGCCAGCAACGACAACCCGTACAATGAGCAGTTCTTC. Its protein product is CASNDNPYNEQFF.

The chain links TRBV5-6 to TRBJ2-7, with 8 bases fitting TRBD1. CDR1 and CDR2 from the germline V gene are SGHDT and YYEEEE. Germline trimming cut 3 bases from V and 5 bases from J; bases unmatched to any gene: 4. The CDR3 is 13 residues long. This CDR3 reads CASSWDRSHEQYF. The DNA of the CDR3 is TGTGCCAGCAGCTGGGACAGGTCCCACGAGCAGTACTTC.

Note on this clone: The sample carries other DNA sequences with the same CDR3. The rearrangement joins TRBV7-8 to TRBJ2-7; either TRBD1 or TRBD2 may supply D (5 bases each). The CDR3 is made up of 14 amino acids. V dropped 2 bases and J dropped 2 bases, with 10 bases sitting between them. Germline V lookup: CDR1 SGHVS, CDR2 FQNEAQ. CDR3 sequence reads: CASSLLGRTYEQYF. CDR3 sequence (DNA): TGTGCCAGCAGCTTACTGGGACGGACCTACGAGCAGTACTTC. The full variable domain, rest sourced from reference TRBV7-8 and TRBJ2-7, is GAGVSQSPRYKVAKRGQDVALRCDPISGHVSLFWYQQALGQGPEFLTYFQNEAQLDKSGLPSDRFFAERPEGSVSTLKIQRTQQEDSAVYLCASSLLGRTYEQYFGPGTRLTVT.

The chain joins TRBV21-1 to TRBJ2-7; the table names TRBD1, a call not compared with the DNA. TRBV21-1 is a listed pseudogene. The CDR3 runs to 13 residues. Here the CDR3 DNA reads TGTGCCAGCAGCAAAGGGACAGGGTTCGAGCAGTACTTC. Translation gives CASSKGTGFEQYF.

This sequence joins TRBV27 and TRBJ1-4; the match to TRBD1 covers 7 bases. CDR3 size: 15 residues. The germline V gene has CDR1 MNHEY and CDR2 SMNVEV (reference sequence). The junction had 8 bases not matched to a gene; V was cut back by 5 bases and J by 5 bases. CDR3 coding DNA: TGTGCCAGCAGTCCAAAGACAGGGACGAATGAAAAACTGTTTTTT. Protein product: CASSPKTGTNEKLFF. Based on the CDR3 plus reference TRBV27 and TRBJ1-4, the full variable domain is EAQVTQNPRYLITVTGKKLTVTCSQNMNHEYMSWYRQDPGLGLRQIYYSMNVEVTDKGDVPEGYKVSRKEKRNFPLILESPSPNQTSLYFCASSPKTGTNEKLFFGSGTQLSVL.

This clone was picked up one time. The same CDR3 arises from other DNA sequences in this sample as well. The V call is TRBV28, the J call TRBJ1-5; D ambiguous. Germline values: CDR1 MDHEN, CDR2 SYDVKM. There are 13 residues in the CDR3. Between the trimmed V and J ends, which lost 2 bases and 6 bases, there was a span of 8 bases. The CDR3 DNA reads TGTGCCAGCAGTTTAATAGAGGGTCAGCCCCAGCATTTT. It codes for CASSLIEGQPQHF. Supplemented by reference TRBV28 and TRBJ1-5, the full variable domain reads DVKVTQSSRYLVKRTGEKVFLECVQDMDHENMFWYRQDPGLGLRLIYFSYDVKMKEKGDIPEGYSVSREKKERFSLILESASTNQTSMYLCASSLIEGQPQHFGDGTRLSIL.

The V and J genes are TRBV5-4 and TRBJ2-7; 9 nucleotides agree with TRBD2. Trimming cost V 2 bases and J 4 bases; bases outside gene matches: 4. This CDR3 contains 14 residues. The germline gives CDR1 SGHNT, CDR2 YYREEE (reference sequence). CDR3 nucleotides: TGTGCCAGCAGCTTTAGCGGGAGTGGGTACGAGCAGTACTTC. This encodes CASSFSGSGYEQYF.

The rearrangement joins TRBV4-1 to TRBJ2-1, with D hard to call. Germline CDR1 is MGHRA and CDR2 is YSYEKL. Trimming stripped 1 base from V and 10 bases from J, with 11 bases between. The CDR3 spans 13 residues. The chain's CDR3 is CASSQVPGLEQFF. CDR3 coding DNA: TGCGCCAGCAGCCAAGTCCCTGGTCTCGAGCAGTTCTTC.

On this clone itself: This specimen includes other DNA sequences encoding the same CDR3. The CDR3 loop is CASSLGGEGTDTQYF. DNA of the CDR3: TGTGCCAGCAGCTTAGGGGGGGAAGGCACAGATACGCAGTATTTT. The V call is TRBV7-9, the J call TRBJ2-3; TRBD2 is a possible D gene (6 bases). The V end lost 1 base, the J end lost 1 base, and 9 bases lay between the germline ends. The CDR3 covers 15 residues. Per the germline V gene, CDR1 is SEHNR and CDR2 is FQNEAQ (reference sequence).

This rearrangement joins TRBV19 to TRBJ1-5; D call uncertain. The ends were cut back, 5 bases at V and 0 bases at J, with 14 bases in the middle. CDR3 length: 16 residues. Germline V CDR1 and CDR2: LNHDA, SQIVND (reference sequence). CDR3 nucleotide sequence: TGTGCCAGTAGTCTCACCAGACTCAATAGCAATCAGCCCCAGCATTTT. It specifies CASSLTRLNSNQPQHF.

The CDR3 protein is CASSVREGIDSYNSPLHF. The CDR3 nucleotides are TGTGCCAGCAGCGTTCGGGAAGGGATTGACTCCTATAATTCACCCCTCCACTTT. The chain has TRBV5-5 and TRBJ1-6; D is unclear. Germline V gene data show CDR1 as SGHKS and CDR2 as YYEKEE (reference sequence). Trimming shortened V by 4 bases and J by 0 bases, and 17 bases separated the two germline ends. This CDR3 has 18 amino acids.

CDR3 coding DNA: TGCGCCAGCAGCCAGATGGGACTTGGGGAGATTGGCACAGATACGCAGTATTTT. Translation gives CASSQMGLGEIGTDTQYF. V is TRBV4-3 and J is TRBJ2-3; tentative D call: TRBD2 (6 bases). Looked up from germline, CDR1 is LGHNA and CDR2 is YSLEER. The CDR3 runs 18 residues. V gave up 3 bases and J gave up 1 base, with 20 bases separating them.

In the case of this clone: Other nucleotide sequences in the sample specify the same CDR3. This rearrangement joins TRBV6-5 to TRBJ2-7, with TRBD2 as a possible D gene (6 bases). This CDR3 has 14 residues. The V gene's germline CDR1 is MNHEY and CDR2 SVGAGI. Trimming left V 0 bases short and J 4 bases short, with 10 bases between. The CDR3 sequence is CASSYSWGDYEQYF. In DNA, the CDR3 is TGTGCCAGCAGTTACTCGTGGGGGGATTACGAGCAGTACTTC.

The V and J genes are TRBV7-9 and TRBJ2-1; tentatively, D is TRBD2 (5 bases). Germline V gene lookup returns CDR1 SEHNR and CDR2 FQNEAQ (reference sequence). There are 15 residues in the CDR3. V lost 5 bases and J lost 1, with 12 bases in between. The CDR3: CASSPPQRSYNEQFF. CDR3 in DNA: TGTGCCAGCAGCCCGCCTCAGCGGTCCTACAATGAGCAGTTCTTC.